These 7 T cell receptor beta chains came from one sample sequenced in a study of T cell repertoires in cytomegalovirus infection. The antigens for these receptors are not known. Using its own MiXCR run on the reads, TCRdb lists one record per CDR3 protein. Among hundreds of thousands of distinct CDR3 sequences listed, about 39% were seen once. Here the sequenced sample was cultured PBMCs, taken from culture after CMV antigen stimulation. Receptors were obtained from a human donor in good health (CMV status not recorded). Some clones in this sample may be carry-over from other donors' samples.

There are a few counts of this clonotype. The chain joins TRBV6-1 to TRBJ2-5, with 14 bases that match TRBD2. Germline-derived CDR1 and CDR2 are MNHNS and SASEGT. This CDR3 has 16 residues. J lost 4 bases, V lost 7 bases, and 8 bases had no gene match. The CDR3: CASILGLAGDRETQYF. CDR3 bases: TGTGCCAGCATCCTGGGACTAGCGGGGGATAGAGAGACCCAGTACTTC.

This chain links TRBV2 with TRBJ1-6, with a possible D match to TRBD1 (6 bases). From germline, CDR1 is SNHLY and CDR2 FYNNEI. Trimming took off 1 base at V and 11 bases at J, with 12 bases between the two ends. The CDR3 is 14 amino acids. CDR3 residues: CASSEGGQATPLHF. The CDR3 DNA reads as TGTGCCAGCAGTGAAGGGGGGCAGGCGACACCCCTCCACTTT.

The chain combines TRBV4-3 with TRBJ1-1; D ambiguous. CDR1 is LGHNA and CDR2 is YSLEER in the germline V gene. The CDR3 has 15 residues. The V gene lost 1 base and the J gene lost 1 base, with 10 bases spanning the gap. CDR3 sequence: CASSQGYGENTEAFF. The CDR3 nucleotides are TGCGCCAGCAGCCAAGGATACGGGGAGAACACTGAAGCTTTCTTT.

The chain uses TRBV6-1 and TRBJ2-5; tentative D call: TRBD2 (5 bases). Germline CDR1 reads MNHNS; CDR2 reads SASEGT. CDR3 length: 14 amino acids. V lost 2 bases and J 4 bases, leaving 11 bases between the germline ends. Here the CDR3 DNA reads TGTGCCAGCAGTGAATCGGGGATCGGAGAGACCCAGTACTTC. Amino acid sequence: CASSESGIGETQYF.

This clonotype was seen a few times. The V call is TRBV11-2, the J call TRBJ2-6; tentative D call: TRBD1 (6 bases). The CDR3 totals 19 residues. Germline V gives CDR1 SGHAT, CDR2 FQNNGV. Trimming stripped 2 bases from V and 0 bases from J, with 17 bases between. The DNA for the CDR3 is TGTGCCAGCAGCTTACCAACAGGGTCCTTATTCTCTGGGGCCAACGTCCTGACTTTC. Amino acid sequence: CASSLPTGSLFSGANVLTF.

This clonotype has more than one count but fewer than ten. The chain recombines TRBV7-2 with TRBJ2-3; 11 positions agree with TRBD2. The V segment lost 2 bases and the J segment 2 bases; nucleotides outside the gene matches: 15. The germline gives CDR1 SGHTA, CDR2 FQGNSA. This CDR3 contains 20 residues. The CDR3 nucleotides are TGTGCCAGCAGCTTAAGCCTTCCGTTTAGCGGGAGGGCTGACACAGATACGCAGTATTTT. Protein sequence: CASSLSLPFSGRADTDTQYF.

The CDR3 region is CASRKTYEQYF. CDR3 DNA: TGTGCCAGCAGGAAAACCTACGAGCAGTACTTC. This chain uses TRBV6-1 with TRBJ2-7; no clear D gene. The CDR3 is 11 residues long. Germline V gives CDR1 MNHNS, CDR2 SASEGT. Trimming shortened V by 6 bases and J by 2 bases, and 5 bases separated the two germline ends.